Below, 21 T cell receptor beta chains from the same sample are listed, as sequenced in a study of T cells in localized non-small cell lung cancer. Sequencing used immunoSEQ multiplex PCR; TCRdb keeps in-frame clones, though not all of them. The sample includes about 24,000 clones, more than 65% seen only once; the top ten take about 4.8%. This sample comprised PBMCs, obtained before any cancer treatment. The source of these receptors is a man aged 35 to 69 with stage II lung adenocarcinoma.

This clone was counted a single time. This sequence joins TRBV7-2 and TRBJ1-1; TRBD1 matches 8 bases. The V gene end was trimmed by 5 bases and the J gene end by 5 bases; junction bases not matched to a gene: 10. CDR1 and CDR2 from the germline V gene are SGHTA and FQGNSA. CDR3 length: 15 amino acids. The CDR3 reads CASSPSGTGQTEAFF. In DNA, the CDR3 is TGTGCCAGCAGCCCATCCGGGACAGGCCAAACTGAAGCTTTCTTT. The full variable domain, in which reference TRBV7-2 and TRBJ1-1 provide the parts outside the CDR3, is GAGVSQSPSNKVTEKGKDVELRCDPISGHTALYWYRQSLGQGLEFLIYFQGNSAPDKSGLPSDRFSAERTGGSVSTLTIQRTQQEDSAVYLCASSPSGTGQTEAFFGQGTRLTVV.

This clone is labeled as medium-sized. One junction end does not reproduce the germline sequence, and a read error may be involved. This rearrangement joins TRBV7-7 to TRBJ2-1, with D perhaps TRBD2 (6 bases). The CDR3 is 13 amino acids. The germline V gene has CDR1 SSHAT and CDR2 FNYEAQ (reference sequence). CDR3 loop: CASSLQRANEQFF. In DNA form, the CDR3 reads TGTGCTAGCAGCCTACAGCGGGCGAATGAGCAGTTCTTC.

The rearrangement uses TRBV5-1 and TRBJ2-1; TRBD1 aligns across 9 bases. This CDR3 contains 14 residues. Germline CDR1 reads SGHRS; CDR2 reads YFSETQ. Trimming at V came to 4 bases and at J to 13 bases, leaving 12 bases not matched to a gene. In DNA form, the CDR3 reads TGCGCCAGCAGCGTCACAGGGGGCCCCAAGGACCAGTTCTTC. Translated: CASSVTGGPKDQFF.

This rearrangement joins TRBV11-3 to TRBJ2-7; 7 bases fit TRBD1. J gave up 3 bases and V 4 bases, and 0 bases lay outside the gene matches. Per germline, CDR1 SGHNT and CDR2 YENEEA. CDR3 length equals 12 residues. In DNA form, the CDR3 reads TGTGCCAGCAGCTGGACAGGCTACGAGCAGTACTTC. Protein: CASSWTGYEQYF.

The CDR3 spells CAIGRANTEAFF. In DNA, the CDR3 is TGTGCCATCGGCCGGGCCAACACTGAAGCTTTCTTT. J is TRBJ1-1 and V is TRBV10-3, with D hard to call. The CDR3 runs 12 residues. Germline lookup yields CDR1 ENHRY and CDR2 SYGVKD. V was shortened by 8 bases and J by 2 bases, with 9 bases between the two germline ends.

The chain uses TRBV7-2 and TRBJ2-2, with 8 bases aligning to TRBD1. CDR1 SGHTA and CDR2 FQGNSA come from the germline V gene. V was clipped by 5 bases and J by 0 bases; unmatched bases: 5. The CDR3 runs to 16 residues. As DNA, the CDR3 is TGTGCCAGCAGCAGCCAGACAGGGGCGAACACCGGGGAGCTGTTTTTT. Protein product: CASSSQTGANTGELFF. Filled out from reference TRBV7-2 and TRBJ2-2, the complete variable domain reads GAGVSQSPSNKVTEKGKDVELRCDPISGHTALYWYRQSLGQGLEFLIYFQGNSAPDKSGLPSDRFSAERTGGSVSTLTIQRTQQEDSAVYLCASSSQTGANTGELFFGEGSRLTVL.

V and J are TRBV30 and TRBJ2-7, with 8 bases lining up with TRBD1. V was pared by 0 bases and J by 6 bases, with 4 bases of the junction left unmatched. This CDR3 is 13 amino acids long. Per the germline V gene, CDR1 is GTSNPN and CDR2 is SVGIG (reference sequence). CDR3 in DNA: TGTGCCTGGAGTGTTGGACAGGGCGGCGAGCAGTACTTC. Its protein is CAWSVGQGGEQYF.

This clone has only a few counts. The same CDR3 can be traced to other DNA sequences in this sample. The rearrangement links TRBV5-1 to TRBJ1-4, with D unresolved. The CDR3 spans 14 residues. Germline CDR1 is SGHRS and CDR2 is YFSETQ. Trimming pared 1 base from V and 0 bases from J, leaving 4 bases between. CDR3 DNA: TGCGCCAGCAGCTTGACGGCAACTAATGAAAAACTGTTTTTT. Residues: CASSLTATNEKLFF. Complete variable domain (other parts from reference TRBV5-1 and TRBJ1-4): KAGVTQTPRYLIKTRGQQVTLSCSPISGHRSVSWYQQTPGQGLQFLFEYFSETQRNKGNFPGRFSGRQFSNSRSEMNVSTLELGDSALYLCASSLTATNEKLFFGSGTQLSVL.

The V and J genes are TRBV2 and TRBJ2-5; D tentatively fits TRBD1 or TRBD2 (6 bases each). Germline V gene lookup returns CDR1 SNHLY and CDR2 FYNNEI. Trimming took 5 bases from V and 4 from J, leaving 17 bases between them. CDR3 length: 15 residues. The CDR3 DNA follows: TGTGCCAGCAGTAGACTTTTGGGGGGCTTAGAGACCCAGTACTTC. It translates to CASSRLLGGLETQYF.

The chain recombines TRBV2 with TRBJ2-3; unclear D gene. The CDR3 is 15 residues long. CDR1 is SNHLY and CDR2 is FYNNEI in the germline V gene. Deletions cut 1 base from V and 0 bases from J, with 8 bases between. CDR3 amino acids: CASSEVVGSTDTQYF. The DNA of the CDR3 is TGTGCCAGCAGTGAAGTTGTAGGGAGCACAGATACGCAGTATTTT.

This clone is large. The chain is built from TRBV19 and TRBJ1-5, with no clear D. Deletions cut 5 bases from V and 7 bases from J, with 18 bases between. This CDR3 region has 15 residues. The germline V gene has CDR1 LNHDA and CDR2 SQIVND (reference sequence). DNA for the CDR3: TGTGCCAGTAGTTCAGGTTCGGCCAACCGACAGCCCCAGCATTTT. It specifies CASSSGSANRQPQHF.

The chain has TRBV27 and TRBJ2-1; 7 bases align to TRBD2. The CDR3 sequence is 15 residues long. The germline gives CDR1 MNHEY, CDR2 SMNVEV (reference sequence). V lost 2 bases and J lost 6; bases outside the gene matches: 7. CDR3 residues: CASSLGDSGGNEQFF. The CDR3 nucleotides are TGTGCCAGCAGTTTAGGAGACTCGGGAGGCAATGAGCAGTTCTTC.

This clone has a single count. The DNA for the CDR3 is TGTGCCAGTAGTCGGCTAGCGGGAGCCTCCGAGCAGTTCTTC. This encodes CASSRLAGASEQFF. This chain connects TRBV19 to TRBJ2-1, with 10 bases fitting TRBD2. Germline CDR1 is LNHDA and CDR2 is SQIVND (reference sequence). Trimming took 5 bases from V and 10 from J; bases not matched to a gene: 8. The CDR3 covers 14 residues. Full variable domain (rest looked up from reference TRBV19 and TRBJ2-1): DGGITQSPKYLFRKEGQNVTLSCEQNLNHDAMYWYRQDPGQGLRLIYYSQIVNDFQKGDIAEGYSVSREKKESFPLTVTSAQKNPTAFYLCASSRLAGASEQFFGPGTRLTVL.

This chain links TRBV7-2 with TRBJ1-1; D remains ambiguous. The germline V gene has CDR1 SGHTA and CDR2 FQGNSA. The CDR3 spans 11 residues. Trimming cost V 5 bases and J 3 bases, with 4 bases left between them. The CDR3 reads CASSIYTEAFF. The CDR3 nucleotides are TGTGCCAGCAGCATATACACTGAAGCTTTCTTT.

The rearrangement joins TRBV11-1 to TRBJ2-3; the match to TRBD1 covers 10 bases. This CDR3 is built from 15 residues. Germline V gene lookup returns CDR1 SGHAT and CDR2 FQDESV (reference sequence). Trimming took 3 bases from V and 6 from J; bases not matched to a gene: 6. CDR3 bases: TGTGCCAGCAGCTTCGGACAGGGGGGAGGGGATACGCAGTATTTT. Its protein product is CASSFGQGGGDTQYF. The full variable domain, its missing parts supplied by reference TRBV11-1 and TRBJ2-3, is EAEVAQSPRYKITEKSQAVAFWCDPISGHATLYWYRQILGQGPELLVQFQDESVVDDSQLPKDRFSAERLKGVDSTLKIQPAELGDSAMYLCASSFGQGGGDTQYFGPGTRLTVL.

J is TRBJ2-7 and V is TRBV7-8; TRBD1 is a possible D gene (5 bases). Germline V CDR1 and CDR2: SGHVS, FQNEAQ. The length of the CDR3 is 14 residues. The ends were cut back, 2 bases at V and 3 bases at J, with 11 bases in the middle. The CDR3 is CASSLRAGLYEQYF. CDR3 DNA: TGTGCCAGCAGCTTAAGGGCAGGGCTCTACGAGCAGTACTTC.

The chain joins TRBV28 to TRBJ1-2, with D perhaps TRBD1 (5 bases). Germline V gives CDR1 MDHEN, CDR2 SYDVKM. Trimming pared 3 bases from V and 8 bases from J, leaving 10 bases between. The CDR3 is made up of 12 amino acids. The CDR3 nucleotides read TGTGCCAGCAGTTTTTATAGGGACGGCTACACCTTC. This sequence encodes CASSFYRDGYTF.

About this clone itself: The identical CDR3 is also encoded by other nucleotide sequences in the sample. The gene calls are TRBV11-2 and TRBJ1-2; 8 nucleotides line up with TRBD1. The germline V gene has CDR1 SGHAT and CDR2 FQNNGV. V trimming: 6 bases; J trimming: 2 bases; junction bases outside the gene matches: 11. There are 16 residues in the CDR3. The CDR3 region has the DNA TGTGCCAGCAGAACCGGGACAGGATCGTCCAACTATGGCTACACCTTC. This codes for CASRTGTGSSNYGYTF.

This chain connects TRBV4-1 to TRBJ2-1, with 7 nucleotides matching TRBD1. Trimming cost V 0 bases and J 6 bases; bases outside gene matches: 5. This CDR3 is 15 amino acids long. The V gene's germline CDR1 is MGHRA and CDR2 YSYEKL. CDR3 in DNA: TGCGCCAGCAGCCAAGAGGGACGGGACAGCAATGAGCAGTTCTTC. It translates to CASSQEGRDSNEQFF.

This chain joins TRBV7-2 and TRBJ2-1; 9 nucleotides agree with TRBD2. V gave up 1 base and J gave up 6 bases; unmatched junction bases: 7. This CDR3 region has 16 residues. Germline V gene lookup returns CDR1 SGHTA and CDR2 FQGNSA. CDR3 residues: CASSLGVSGRTNEQFF. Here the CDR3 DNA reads TGTGCCAGCAGCTTAGGGGTCAGCGGGAGGACCAATGAGCAGTTCTTC.

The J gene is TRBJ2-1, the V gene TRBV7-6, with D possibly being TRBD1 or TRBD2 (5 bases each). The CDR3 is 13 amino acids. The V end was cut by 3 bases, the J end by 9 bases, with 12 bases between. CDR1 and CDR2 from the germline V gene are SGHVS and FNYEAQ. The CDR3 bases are TGTGCCAGCAGCTTGGATCTGAGGGGTGAGCAGTTCTTC. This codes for CASSLDLRGEQFF.